Reported below is one T cell receptor (beta chain). Methods used by the authors: Cell counts per sample came from amplifying reference gene primers. Repertoires were generated with immunoSEQ multiplex PCR, while TCRdb's copy carries only in-frame clones and drops some. D and trimming were read from the DNA, whereas the V and J calls and clone size are those reported in that table. Among approximately 170,000 clones listed, roughly 80% were seen once. Patients in Seattle were enrolled during active infection, then followed longitudinally. From germline, CDR1 is SGHKS and CDR2 YYEKEE (reference sequence). V shed 4 bases and J shed 10 bases, with 17 bases lying between them. There are 13 residues in the CDR3. The record originates from a study of blood T cell repertoires in COVID-19. About the study: Specimens from acute and convalescent COVID-19 originated in the United States, Italy and Spain. T cells, B-cell-depleted T cells, or PBMCs provided the cDNA or gDNA that served as material.

This TCR was recovered from a woman between 65 and 79 years old with COVID-19, enrolled during active disease. The V call is TRBV5-5, the J call TRBJ1-1; D unclear. Input material: peripheral blood. The CDR3 region is CASSRSVSEGAFF. Here the CDR3 DNA reads TGTGCCAGCAGCAGGAGCGTTTCGGAGGGAGCTTTCTTT.